This TCR beta chain was found in a study of blood T cell repertoires in COVID-19. Clones were read by immunoSEQ multiplex PCR, and TCRdb kept only the in-frame ones, dropping some. The sample has around 45,000 clones; around 79% are singletons. The CDR3 contains 17 residues. CDR1 SGHNT and CDR2 YYREEE come from the germline V gene (reference sequence). The V segment lost 4 bases and the J segment 4 bases; nucleotides outside the gene matches: 15. V usage is TRBV5-4 and J usage is TRBJ2-5; 8 bases are shared with TRBD2. The clonotype originates from an elderly woman with acute or convalescent COVID-19. The sequencing input was peripheral blood. CDR3 loop: CASSPYGTSGGGETQYF. CDR3 nucleotides: TGTGCCAGCAGCCCCTATGGCACTAGCGGAGGGGGAGAGACCCAGTACTTC.